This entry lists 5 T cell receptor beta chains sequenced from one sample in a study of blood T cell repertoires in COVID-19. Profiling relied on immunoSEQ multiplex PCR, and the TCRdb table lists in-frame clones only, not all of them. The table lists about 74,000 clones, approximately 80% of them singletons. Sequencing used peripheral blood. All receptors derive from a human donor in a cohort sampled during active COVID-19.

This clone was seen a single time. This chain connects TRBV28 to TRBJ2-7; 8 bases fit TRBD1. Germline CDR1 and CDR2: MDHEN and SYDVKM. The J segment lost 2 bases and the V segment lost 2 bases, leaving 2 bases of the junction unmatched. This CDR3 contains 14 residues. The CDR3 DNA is TGTGCCAGCAGTTTAACGGACAGGGCCTACGAGCAGTACTTC. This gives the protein CASSLTDRAYEQYF.

The DNA of the CDR3 is TGTGCCTGGAGGCGGGGGGCGCCTAATAATTCACCCCTCCACTTT. It specifies CAWRRGAPNNSPLHF. The chain employs TRBV30 and TRBJ1-6, with D possibly matching TRBD1 (6 bases). In germline, CDR1 is GTSNPN, CDR2 SVGIG (reference sequence). This CDR3 spans 15 amino acids. The ends were cut back, 3 bases at V and 5 bases at J, with 14 bases in the middle.

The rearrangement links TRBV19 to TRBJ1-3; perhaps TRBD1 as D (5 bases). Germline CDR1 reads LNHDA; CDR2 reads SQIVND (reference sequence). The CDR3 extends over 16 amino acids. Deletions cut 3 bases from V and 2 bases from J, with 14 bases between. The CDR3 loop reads CASSIRVLGAGNTIYF. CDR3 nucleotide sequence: TGTGCCAGTAGTATCCGCGTCTTAGGGGCTGGAAACACCATATATTTT.

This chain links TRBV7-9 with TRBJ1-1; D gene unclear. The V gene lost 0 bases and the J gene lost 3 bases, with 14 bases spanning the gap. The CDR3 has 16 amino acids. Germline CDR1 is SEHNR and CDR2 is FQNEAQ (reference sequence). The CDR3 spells CASSLAIDTRYTEAFF. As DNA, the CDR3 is TGTGCCAGCAGCTTAGCAATAGATACGAGGTACACTGAAGCTTTCTTT. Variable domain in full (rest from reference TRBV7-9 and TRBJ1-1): DTGVSQNPRHKITKRGQNVTFRCDPISEHNRLYWYRQTLGQGPEFLTYFQNEAQLEKSRLLSDRFSAERPKGSFSTLEIQRTEQGDSAMYLCASSLAIDTRYTEAFFGQGTRLTVV.

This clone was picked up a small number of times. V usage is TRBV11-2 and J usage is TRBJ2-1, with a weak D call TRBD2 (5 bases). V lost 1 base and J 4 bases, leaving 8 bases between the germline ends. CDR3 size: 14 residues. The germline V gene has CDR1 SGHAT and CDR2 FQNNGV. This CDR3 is CASSLASSYNEQFF. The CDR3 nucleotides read TGTGCCAGCAGCTTAGCTAGCAGTTACAATGAGCAGTTCTTC.